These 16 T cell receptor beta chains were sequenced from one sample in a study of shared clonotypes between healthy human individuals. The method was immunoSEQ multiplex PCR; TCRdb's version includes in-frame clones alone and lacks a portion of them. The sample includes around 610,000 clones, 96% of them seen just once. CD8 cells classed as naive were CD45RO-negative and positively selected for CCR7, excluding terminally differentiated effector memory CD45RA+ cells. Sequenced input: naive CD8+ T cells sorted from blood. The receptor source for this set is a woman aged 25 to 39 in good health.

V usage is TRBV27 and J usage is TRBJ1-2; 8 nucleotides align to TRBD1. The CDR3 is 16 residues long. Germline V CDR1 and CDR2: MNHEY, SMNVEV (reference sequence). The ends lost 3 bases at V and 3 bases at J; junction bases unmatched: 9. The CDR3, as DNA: TGTGCCAGCAGTTTGCCTGCTAGGACAGGGCACTATGGCTACACCTTC. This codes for CASSLPARTGHYGYTF.

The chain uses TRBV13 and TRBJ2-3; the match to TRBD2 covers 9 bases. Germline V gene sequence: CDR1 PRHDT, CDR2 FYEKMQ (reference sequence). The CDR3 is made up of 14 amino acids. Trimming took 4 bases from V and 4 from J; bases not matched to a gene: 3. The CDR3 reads CASSSGLAADTQYF. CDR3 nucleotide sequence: TGTGCCAGCAGCTCGGGACTAGCTGCAGATACGCAGTATTTT.

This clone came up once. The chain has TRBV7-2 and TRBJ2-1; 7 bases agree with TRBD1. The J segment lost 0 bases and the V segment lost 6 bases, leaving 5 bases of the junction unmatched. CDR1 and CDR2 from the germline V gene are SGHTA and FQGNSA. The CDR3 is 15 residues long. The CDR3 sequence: CASRTRDSSYNEQFF. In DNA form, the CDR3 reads TGTGCCAGCAGAACCCGGGACAGCTCCTACAATGAGCAGTTCTTC.

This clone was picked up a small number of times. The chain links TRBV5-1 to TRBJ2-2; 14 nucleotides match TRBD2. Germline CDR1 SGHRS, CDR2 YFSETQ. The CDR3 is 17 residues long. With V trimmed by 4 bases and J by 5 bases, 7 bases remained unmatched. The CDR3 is CASSPGLAGVGTGELFF. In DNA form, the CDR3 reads TGCGCCAGCAGCCCGGGACTAGCGGGAGTCGGGACCGGGGAGCTGTTTTTT.

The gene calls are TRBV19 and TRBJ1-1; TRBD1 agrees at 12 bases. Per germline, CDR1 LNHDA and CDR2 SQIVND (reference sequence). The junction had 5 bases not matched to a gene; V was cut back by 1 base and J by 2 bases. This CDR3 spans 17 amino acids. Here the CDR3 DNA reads TGTGCCAGTAGTATAGGTTGGGACAGGGGGCTAAACACTGAAGCTTTCTTT. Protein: CASSIGWDRGLNTEAFF. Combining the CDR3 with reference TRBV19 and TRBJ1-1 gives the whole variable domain DGGITQSPKYLFRKEGQNVTLSCEQNLNHDAMYWYRQDPGQGLRLIYYSQIVNDFQKGDIAEGYSVSREKKESFPLTVTSAQKNPTAFYLCASSIGWDRGLNTEAFFGQGTRLTVV.

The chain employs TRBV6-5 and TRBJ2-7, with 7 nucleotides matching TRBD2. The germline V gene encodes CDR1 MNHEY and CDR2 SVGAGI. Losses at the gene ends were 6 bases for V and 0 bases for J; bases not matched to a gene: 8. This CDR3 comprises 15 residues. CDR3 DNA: TGTGCCAGCAGAGTAGCGGGTGGAGTCTCCTACGAGCAGTACTTC. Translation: CASRVAGGVSYEQYF.

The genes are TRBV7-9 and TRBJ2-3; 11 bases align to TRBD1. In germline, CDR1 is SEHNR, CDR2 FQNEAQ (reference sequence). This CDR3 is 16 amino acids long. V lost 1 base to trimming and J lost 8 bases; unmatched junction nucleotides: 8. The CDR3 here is CASSLGGQGVSSTQYF. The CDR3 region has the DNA TGTGCCAGCAGCTTAGGGGGACAGGGGGTATCAAGTACGCAGTATTTT.

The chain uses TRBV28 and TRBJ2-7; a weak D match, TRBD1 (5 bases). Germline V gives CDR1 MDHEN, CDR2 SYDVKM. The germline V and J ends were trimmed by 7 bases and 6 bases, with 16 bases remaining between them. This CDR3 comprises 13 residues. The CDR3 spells CASMGQGISEQYF. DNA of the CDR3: TGTGCCAGCATGGGGCAGGGTATAAGCGAGCAGTACTTC.

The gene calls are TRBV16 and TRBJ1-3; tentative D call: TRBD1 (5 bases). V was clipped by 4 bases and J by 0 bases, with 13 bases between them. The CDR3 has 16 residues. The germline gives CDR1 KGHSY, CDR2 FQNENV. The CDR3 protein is CASSPTEGDSGNTIYF. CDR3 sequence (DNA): TGTGCCAGCAGCCCCACAGAAGGGGACTCTGGAAACACCATATATTTT. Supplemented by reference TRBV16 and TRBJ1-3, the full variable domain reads GEEVAQTPKHLVRGEGQKAKLYCAPIKGHSYVFWYQQVLKNEFKFLISFQNENVFDETGMPKERFSAKCLPNSPCSLEIQATKLEDSAVYFCASSPTEGDSGNTIYFGEGSWLTVV.

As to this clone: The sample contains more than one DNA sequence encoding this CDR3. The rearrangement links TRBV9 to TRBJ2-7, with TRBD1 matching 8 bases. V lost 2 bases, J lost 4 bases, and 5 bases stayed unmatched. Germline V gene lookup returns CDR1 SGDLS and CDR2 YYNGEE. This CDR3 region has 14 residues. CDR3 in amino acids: CASSVTGEGYEQYF. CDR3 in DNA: TGTGCCAGCAGCGTGACAGGGGAAGGGTACGAGCAGTACTTC.

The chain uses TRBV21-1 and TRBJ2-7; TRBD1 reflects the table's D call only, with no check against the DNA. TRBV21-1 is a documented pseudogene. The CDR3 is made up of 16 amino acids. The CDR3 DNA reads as TGTGCCAGCAGCAAGGGCTTTCGGGACAGGTCGGACGAGCAGTACTTC. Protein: CASSKGFRDRSDEQYF.

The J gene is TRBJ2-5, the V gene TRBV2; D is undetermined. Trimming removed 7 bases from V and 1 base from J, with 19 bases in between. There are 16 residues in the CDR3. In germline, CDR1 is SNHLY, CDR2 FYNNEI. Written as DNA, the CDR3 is TGTGCCAGCATGAGGAACCTAGGCGACATCCAAGAGACCCAGTACTTC. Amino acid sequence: CASMRNLGDIQETQYF.

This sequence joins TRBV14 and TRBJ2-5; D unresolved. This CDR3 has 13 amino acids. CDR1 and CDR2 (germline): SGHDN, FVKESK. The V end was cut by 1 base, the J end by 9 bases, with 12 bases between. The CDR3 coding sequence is TGTGCCAGCAGCCAAGGGAGATTTTGGGCCCAGTACTTC. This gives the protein CASSQGRFWAQYF.

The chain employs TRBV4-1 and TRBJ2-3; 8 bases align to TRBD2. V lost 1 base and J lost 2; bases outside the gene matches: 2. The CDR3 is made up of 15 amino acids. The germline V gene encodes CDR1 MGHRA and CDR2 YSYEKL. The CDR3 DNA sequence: TGCGCCAGCAGCCAAGTTAGCGGGAACACAGATACGCAGTATTTT. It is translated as CASSQVSGNTDTQYF.

Here the CDR3 DNA reads TGTGCCAGCAGCGGTGGACAGGATAATTCACCCCTCCACTTT. Translating gives CASSGGQDNSPLHF. This chain uses TRBV28 with TRBJ1-6; 7 nucleotides match TRBD1. This CDR3 is built from 14 residues. The ends lost 6 bases at V and 5 bases at J; junction bases unmatched: 4. CDR1 MDHEN and CDR2 SYDVKM come from the germline V gene.

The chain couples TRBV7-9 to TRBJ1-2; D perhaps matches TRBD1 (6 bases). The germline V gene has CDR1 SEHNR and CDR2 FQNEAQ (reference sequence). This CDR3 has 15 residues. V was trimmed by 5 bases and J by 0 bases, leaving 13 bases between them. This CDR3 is CASSPIRGANYGYTF. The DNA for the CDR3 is TGTGCCAGCAGCCCAATCAGGGGAGCTAACTATGGCTACACCTTC.